This TCR beta chain derives from a study of beta chain features in type 1 diabetes. The sequenced template was cDNA made from the entire isolated RNA. An average approximately 3.3 million reads came from naive, central memory and regulatory T cell samples. This table comes from immunoSEQ multiplex PCR, and its TCRdb copy is limited to in-frame clones, with some not included. In the table there are some 200,000 clones, roughly 11% of which are singletons. CDR1 is SEHNR, CDR2 FQNEAQ, per germline (reference sequence). CDR3 length equals 11 residues. The sample holds many counts of this clone. Its specificity is unknown. At one boundary the junction diverges from the germline segment, which might be a read error. General observations from the study: Across patients, naive, central memory and Treg TCRB repertoires exhibited apparently greater similarity than was observed across healthy donors. Diminished insertions and augmented deletions at VDJ junctions characterized type 1 diabetes patients.

Cell sorting via CD45RO/CCR7/CD25/CD127/CD95/CD27 was performed to obtain CD4+ naive, central memory, regulatory and stem cell-like memory cells. This chain links TRBV7-9 with TRBJ2-7; possible D gene TRBD2, 6 bases. Sample: central memory CD4+ T cells from blood. The TCR was taken from a young man in good health. The CDR3 is CASSFTVREDF. The CDR3 DNA reads as TGTGCCAGCAGCTTTACAGTAAGGGAGGACTTC.